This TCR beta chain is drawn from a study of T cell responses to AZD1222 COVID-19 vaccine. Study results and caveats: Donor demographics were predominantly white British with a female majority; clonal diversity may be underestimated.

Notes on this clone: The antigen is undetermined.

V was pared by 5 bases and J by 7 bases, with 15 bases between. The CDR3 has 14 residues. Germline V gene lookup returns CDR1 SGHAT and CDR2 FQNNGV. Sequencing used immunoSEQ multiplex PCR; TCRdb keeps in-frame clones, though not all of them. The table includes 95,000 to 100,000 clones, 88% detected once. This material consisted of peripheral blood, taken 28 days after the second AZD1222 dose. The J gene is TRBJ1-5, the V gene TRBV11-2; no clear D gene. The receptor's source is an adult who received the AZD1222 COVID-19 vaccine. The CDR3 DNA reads TGTGCCAGCAGCCCCGCTGGGAAGGGACAGCCCCAGCATTTT. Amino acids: CASSPAGKGQPQHF.